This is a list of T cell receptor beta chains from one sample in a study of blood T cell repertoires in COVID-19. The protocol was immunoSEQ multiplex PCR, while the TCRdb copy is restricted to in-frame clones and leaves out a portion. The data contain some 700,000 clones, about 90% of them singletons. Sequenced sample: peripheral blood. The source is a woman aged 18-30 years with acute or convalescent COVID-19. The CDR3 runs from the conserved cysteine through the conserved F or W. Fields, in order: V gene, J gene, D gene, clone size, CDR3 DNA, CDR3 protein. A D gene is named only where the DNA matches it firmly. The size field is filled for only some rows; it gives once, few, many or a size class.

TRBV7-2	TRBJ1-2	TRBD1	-	TGTGCCAGCAGCGGACAGGGACTTGGTGGCTACACCTTC	CASSGQGLGGYTF
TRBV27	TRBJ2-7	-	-	TGTGCCAGCAGTTTAACAGCCCAACCCTACGAGCAGTACTTC	CASSLTAQPYEQYF
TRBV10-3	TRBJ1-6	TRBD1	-	TGTGCCACCCGCCGGACAGGGGATTCACCCCTCCACTTT	CATRRTGDSPLHF
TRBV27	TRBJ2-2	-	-	TGTGCCAGCAGTTCCTTTGTTAACACCGGGGAGCTGTTTTTT	CASSSFVNTGELFF
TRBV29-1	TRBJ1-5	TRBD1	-	TGCAGCGTCGCGACAGGGGTTTTTGCTCAGCCCCAGCATTTT	CSVATGVFAQPQHF
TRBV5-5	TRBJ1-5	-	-	TGTGCCAGCAGCTTGGCTGGGACAAATCAGCCCCAGCATTTT	CASSLAGTNQPQHF
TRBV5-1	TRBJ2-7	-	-	TGCGCCAGCAGCTTGGCCGGTTACTACGAGCAGTACTTC	CASSLAGYYEQYF
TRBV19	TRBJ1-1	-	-	TGTGCCAGCCGGGTCCTCTTAAGGGGGACTGAAGCTTTCTTT	CASRVLLRGTEAFF
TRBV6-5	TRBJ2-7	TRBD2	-	TGTGCCAGGACCGGGACTAGACAACACTCCTACGAGCAGTACTTC	CARTGTRQHSYEQYF
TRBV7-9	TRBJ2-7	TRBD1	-	TGTGCCAGCAGCTTAGTTTCCGGGACAGTCCCCTACGAGCAGTACTTC	CASSLVSGTVPYEQYF
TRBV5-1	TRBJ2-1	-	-	TGCGCCAGCAGCTTGGGAAGCCATGAGTTCTTC	CASSLGSHEFF
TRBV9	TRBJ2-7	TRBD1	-	TGTGCCAGCAGCGTAGACGGGACAGGGAGACCCTACGAGCAGTACTTC	CASSVDGTGRPYEQYF
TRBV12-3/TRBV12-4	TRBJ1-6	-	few	TGTGCCAGCAGTGGTATTTGGGGCTCACCCCTCCACTTT	CASSGIWGSPLHF
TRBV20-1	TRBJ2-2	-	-	TGCAGTGCTCGACTGTTCGGGGAGCTGTTTTTT	CSARLFGELFF
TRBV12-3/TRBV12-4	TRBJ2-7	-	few	TGTGCCAGCAGTTTCGGGGGCGAGCAGTACTTC	CASSFGGEQYF
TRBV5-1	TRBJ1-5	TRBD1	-	TGCGCCAGCAGCCCAACGGGACAGGGTGGCCAGCCCCAGCATTTT	CASSPTGQGGQPQHF
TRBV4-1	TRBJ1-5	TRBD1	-	TGCGCCAGCAGCCAAGTCGGGACAGGGGTTCAGCCCCAGCATTTT	CASSQVGTGVQPQHF
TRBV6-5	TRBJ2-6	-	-	TGTGCCAGCAGTCCCAGGTACTCTGGGGCCAACGTCCTGACTTTC	CASSPRYSGANVLTF
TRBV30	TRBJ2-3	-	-	TGTGCCTGGAGTGTCGACTCCCCGCGGAATACGCAGTATTTT	CAWSVDSPRNTQYF
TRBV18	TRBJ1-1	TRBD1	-	TGTGCCAGCTCACCCCGGGACAGGGGTCGGTACACTGAAGCTTTCTTT	CASSPRDRGRYTEAFF
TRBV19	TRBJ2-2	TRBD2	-	TGTGCCAGCGGGATTGCGGGGGTAAACACCGGGGAGCTGTTTTTT	CASGIAGVNTGELFF
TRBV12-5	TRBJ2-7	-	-	TGTGCTAGTGGGTTGGCCCCATACGAGCAGTACTTC	CASGLAPYEQYF
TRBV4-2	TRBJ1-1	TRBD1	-	TGTGCCAGCAGCCAAGGTGGGGACAGCCGGGCGGCTTTCTTT	CASSQGGDSRAAFF
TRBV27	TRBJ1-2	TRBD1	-	TGTGCCAGCAGTTGGACAGGAAACTATGGCTACACCTTC	CASSWTGNYGYTF
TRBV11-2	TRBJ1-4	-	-	TGTGCCAGCAGCTTGGTACTATCCGATGAAAAACTGTTTTTT	CASSLVLSDEKLFF
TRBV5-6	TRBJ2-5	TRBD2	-	TGTGCCAGCAGTATTCCGGGAGGCGAGACCCAGTACTTC	CASSIPGGETQYF
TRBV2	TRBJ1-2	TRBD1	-	TGTGCCAGCAGTGAGAGGGACAGAGGACTACTTTATGGCTACACCTTC	CASSERDRGLLYGYTF
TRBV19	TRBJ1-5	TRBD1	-	TGTGCCAGTAGTATCCGGACAGGGTTAAATCAGCCCCAGCATTTT	CASSIRTGLNQPQHF
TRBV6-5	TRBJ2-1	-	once	TGTGCCAGCAGGGGTCCTGGGCCAGGGTACAATGAGCAGTTCTTC	CASRGPGPGYNEQFF
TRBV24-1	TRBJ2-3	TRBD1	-	TGTGCCACCGGAACAGGGGGCACAGATACGCAGTATTTT	CATGTGGTDTQYF
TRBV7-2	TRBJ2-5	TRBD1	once	TGTGCCAGCAGCTACCGGTGGACAGGGGCCCAAGAGACCCAGTACTTC	CASSYRWTGAQETQYF
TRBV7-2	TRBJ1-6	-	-	TGTGCCAGCAGCTTGACAGGTTCACCCCTCCACTTT	CASSLTGSPLHF